The 21 T cell receptor beta chains reported below all come from one sample, sequenced in a study of spatial heterogeneity in lung cancer. Using its own MiXCR run on the 5' RACE reads, TCRdb lists one record per CDR3 protein. The data contain 60,000 or so distinct CDR3 sequences, under 7.5% of them singletons. Time point noted: sample taken at primary tumor resection. This specimen consisted of PBMCs, obtained at surgery. The receptors originated from a female donor with early-stage non-small cell lung cancer.

In its sample, this clonotype was seen many times. The V and J genes are TRBV7-2 and TRBJ1-5; D unclear. The V gene's germline CDR1 is SGHTA and CDR2 FQGNSA. The CDR3 has 16 residues. Trimming pared 5 bases from V and 5 bases from J, leaving 19 bases between. As DNA, the CDR3 is TGTGCCAGCAGCCCCTGGGCAGGCCGAGCGGATCAGCCCCAGCATTTT. It translates to CASSPWAGRADQPQHF.

This clonotype was found many times. The chain joins TRBV3-1 to TRBJ2-7, with D perhaps matching TRBD1 or TRBD2 (5 bases each). This CDR3 is built from 12 residues. Trimming removed 6 bases at V and 4 bases at J, with 10 bases between. Germline CDR1 and CDR2: LGHDT and YNNKEL (reference sequence). The DNA for the CDR3 is TGTGCCAGCAGGAGGGGTTCGTACGAGCAGTACTTC. Amino acids: CASRRGSYEQYF.

At least ten counts were recorded for this clonotype. This chain joins TRBV19 and TRBJ2-5; 10 positions agree with TRBD2. The CDR3 runs 12 residues. Germline V gives CDR1 LNHDA, CDR2 SQIVND (reference sequence). Trimming removed 6 bases from V and 5 bases from J; junction bases left unmatched: 0. The CDR3 region has the DNA TGTGCCAGTAGACTAGCGGGGGAGACCCAGTACTTC. Translating gives CASRLAGETQYF.

This clonotype appeared many times. The chain combines TRBV10-3 with TRBJ2-1; maybe TRBD2 (6 bases). CDR1 and CDR2 from the germline V gene are ENHRY and SYGVKD. This CDR3 comprises 14 residues. Trimming took 8 bases from V and 10 from J, leaving 21 bases between them. DNA for the CDR3: TGTGCCATCTTGGGCACGGCGGGGATCGGCGAGCAGTTCTTC. Translated: CAILGTAGIGEQFF.

The chain carries TRBV12-3 or TRBV12-4 and TRBJ2-2; 9 nucleotides match TRBD1. This CDR3 comprises 16 residues. The junction had 9 bases not matched to a gene; V was cut back by 5 bases and J by 5 bases. The CDR3 coding sequence is TGTGCCAGCAGTCTCTCGGGGACAGGGATAACCGGGGAGCTGTTTTTT. It encodes CASSLSGTGITGELFF.

This clonotype was counted between two and nine times. The chain carries TRBV12-3 or TRBV12-4 and TRBJ2-7; tentative D call: TRBD2 (6 bases). The CDR3 contains 17 residues. The ends were cut back, 6 bases at V and 2 bases at J, with 23 bases in the middle. CDR3 nucleotides: TGTGCCAGCAGCCCCGGGACTGCCATCCCTCCACCCTACGAGCAGTACTTC. Encoded protein: CASSPGTAIPPPYEQYF.

The chain carries TRBV20-1 and TRBJ1-2; D may be TRBD1 (5 bases). This CDR3 is 13 amino acids long. The germline gives CDR1 DFQATT, CDR2 SNEGSKA (reference sequence). CDR3 nucleotides: TGCAGCCCTGGGGTCAGGGTGGACTATGGCTACACCTTC. This encodes CSPGVRVDYGYTF.

This clonotype was seen a handful of times. This chain links TRBV5-1 with TRBJ2-5; D remains ambiguous. The germline gives CDR1 SGHRS, CDR2 YFSETQ. The CDR3 has 13 amino acids. V was shortened by 0 bases and J by 2 bases, with 5 bases between the two germline ends. CDR3 DNA sequence: TGCGCCAGCAGCTTGGACCAGCAAGAGACCCAGTACTTC. Its translation: CASSLDQQETQYF. The variable domain in full, completed from reference TRBV5-1 and TRBJ2-5, reads KAGVTQTPRYLIKTRGQQVTLSCSPISGHRSVSWYQQTPGQGLQFLFEYFSETQRNKGNFPGRFSGRQFSNSRSEMNVSTLELGDSALYLCASSLDQQETQYFGPGTRLLVL.

This clonotype was seen at least ten times. The chain carries TRBV7-3 and TRBJ2-3; D is possibly TRBD1 or TRBD2 (5 bases each). This CDR3 has 14 amino acids. V was shortened by 5 bases and J by 2 bases, with 11 bases between the two germline ends. Germline V gene sequence: CDR1 SGHTA, CDR2 FQGTGA. CDR3 sequence: CASSPTGTTDTQYF. The CDR3 DNA sequence: TGTGCCAGCAGCCCTACCGGGACCACAGATACGCAGTATTTT.

This clonotype was observed many times. The V gene is TRBV2, the J gene TRBJ1-6; the D is unclear. The CDR3 is 13 residues long. Germline V CDR1 and CDR2: SNHLY, FYNNEI. Trimming pared 3 bases from V and 10 bases from J, leaving 10 bases between. The CDR3 region is CASSETWGSPLHF. The CDR3 coding sequence is TGTGCCAGCAGTGAGACCTGGGGATCACCCCTCCACTTT.

This clonotype came up many times. The gene calls are TRBV12-3 or TRBV12-4 and TRBJ1-5; 7 bases are shared with TRBD1. The CDR3 has 17 amino acids. V shed 4 bases, J shed 2 bases, and the junction held 11 bases outside the gene matches. CDR3 bases: TGTGCCAGCAGTTCCTCACTATACAGGGGTGGCAATCAGCCCCAGCATTTT. Its translation is CASSSSLYRGGNQPQHF.

This clonotype was counted ten times or more. The chain combines TRBV2 with TRBJ1-5; no firm D call. This CDR3 is 12 amino acids long. Deletions cut 8 bases from V and 5 bases from J, with 10 bases between. Germline V lookup: CDR1 SNHLY, CDR2 FYNNEI. CDR3 residues: CASGEGYQPQHF. The DNA for the CDR3 is TGTGCCAGCGGAGAGGGATATCAGCCCCAGCATTTT.

Many counts were recorded for this clonotype. The V call is TRBV5-4, the J call TRBJ2-1, with 10 positions matching TRBD1. CDR1 SGHNT and CDR2 YYREEE come from the germline V gene (reference sequence). The CDR3 has 16 residues. The J segment lost 4 bases and the V segment lost 1 base, leaving 5 bases of the junction unmatched. DNA of the CDR3: TGTGCCAGCAGCTTGACGACAGGGGGCATGTACAATGAGCAGTTCTTC. Protein product: CASSLTTGGMYNEQFF.

This clonotype showed up many times. The chain links TRBV18 to TRBJ1-1; 8 nucleotides match TRBD1. Germline trimming cut 6 bases from V and 3 bases from J; bases unmatched to any gene: 9. Looked up from germline, CDR1 is KGHSH and CDR2 is LQKENI. The CDR3 covers 15 residues. The CDR3 nucleotides are TGTGCCAGCTCCCCCCCCATGGGACAGGACACTGAAGCTTTCTTT. Encoded protein: CASSPPMGQDTEAFF.

This clonotype has ten or more counts. This chain uses TRBV7-3 with TRBJ2-1; TRBD2 matches 8 bases. Unmatched junction bases numbered 2, after V lost 1 base and J lost 9 bases. CDR3 length equals 13 residues. Germline V gives CDR1 SGHTA, CDR2 FQGTGA. The CDR3 region is CASSLSGGLEQFF. CDR3 sequence (DNA): TGTGCCAGCAGCTTAAGCGGGGGGCTTGAGCAGTTCTTC.

This clonotype was picked up many times. This rearrangement joins TRBV12-3 or TRBV12-4 to TRBJ2-3; 7 bases are a match to TRBD2. V lost 8 bases to trimming and J lost 5 bases; unmatched junction nucleotides: 16. CDR3 length: 16 residues. CDR3 in amino acids: CASRVGGSGRGDTQYF. For the CDR3, the DNA is TGTGCCAGCCGGGTCGGCGGGAGCGGCCGAGGAGATACGCAGTATTTT.

The chain joins TRBV20-1 to TRBJ1-4; TRBD1 aligns across 7 bases. After removal of 3 bases from V and 5 bases from J, the junction contained 3 bases not matched to a gene. CDR1 and CDR2 from the germline V gene are DFQATT and SNEGSKA (reference sequence). The CDR3 totals 13 residues. The CDR3 region is CSARGQQNEKLFF. The CDR3 DNA sequence: TGCAGTGCTAGGGGACAGCAGAATGAAAAACTGTTTTTT.

This clonotype was observed a few times. The rearrangement links TRBV20-1 to TRBJ2-1; D possibly corresponds to TRBD1 (6 bases). Between the trimmed V and J ends, which lost 5 bases and 0 bases, there was a span of 11 bases. This CDR3 contains 14 residues. The germline V gene encodes CDR1 DFQATT and CDR2 SNEGSKA (reference sequence). As DNA, the CDR3 is TGCAGTGCTCTCACAGGGCCCTCCTACAATGAGCAGTTCTTC. Translation: CSALTGPSYNEQFF.

The chain combines TRBV7-2 with TRBJ1-1; D is unclear. V lost 0 bases and J 10 bases, leaving 6 bases between the germline ends. CDR3 length equals 11 residues. Germline CDR1 and CDR2: SGHTA and FQGNSA. CDR3 coding DNA: TGTGCCAGCAGCTTAGCGGGTGGAGCTTTCTTT. Encoded protein: CASSLAGGAFF. Full variable domain (outside the CDR3, taken from reference TRBV7-2 and TRBJ1-1): GAGVSQSPSNKVTEKGKDVELRCDPISGHTALYWYRQSLGQGLEFLIYFQGNSAPDKSGLPSDRFSAERTGGSVSTLTIQRTQQEDSAVYLCASSLAGGAFFGQGTRLTVV.

V is TRBV10-3 and J is TRBJ1-5; unclear D gene. V was cut by 3 bases and J by 6 bases, with 12 bases left in between. This CDR3 region has 14 residues. CDR1 and CDR2 from the germline V gene are ENHRY and SYGVKD. CDR3 residues: CAISDRDLSQPQHF. The CDR3 nucleotides are TGTGCCATCAGTGATCGGGATCTAAGTCAGCCCCAGCATTTT.

This clonotype was seen many times. The chain uses TRBV18 and TRBJ2-7; D possibly corresponds to TRBD1 (5 bases). V gave up 2 bases and J gave up 2 bases, with 7 bases separating them. The CDR3 sequence is 13 residues long. Germline lookup yields CDR1 KGHSH and CDR2 LQKENI. The CDR3 spells CASSPSGTYEQYV. The CDR3 region has the DNA TGTGCCAGCTCACCATCAGGGACCTACGAGCAGTACGTC.